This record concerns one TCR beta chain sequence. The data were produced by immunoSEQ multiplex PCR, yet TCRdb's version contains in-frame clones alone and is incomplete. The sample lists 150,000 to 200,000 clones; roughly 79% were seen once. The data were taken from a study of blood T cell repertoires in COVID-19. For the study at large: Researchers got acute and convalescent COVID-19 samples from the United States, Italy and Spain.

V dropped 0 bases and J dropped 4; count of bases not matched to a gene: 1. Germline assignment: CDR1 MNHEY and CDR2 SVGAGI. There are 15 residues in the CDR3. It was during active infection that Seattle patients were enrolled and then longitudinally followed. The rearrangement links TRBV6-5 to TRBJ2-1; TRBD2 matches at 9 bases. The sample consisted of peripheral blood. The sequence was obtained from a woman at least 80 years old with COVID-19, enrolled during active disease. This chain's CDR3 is CASSYSTSGYNEQFF. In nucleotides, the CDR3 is TGTGCCAGCAGTTACTCGACTAGCGGATACAATGAGCAGTTCTTC.